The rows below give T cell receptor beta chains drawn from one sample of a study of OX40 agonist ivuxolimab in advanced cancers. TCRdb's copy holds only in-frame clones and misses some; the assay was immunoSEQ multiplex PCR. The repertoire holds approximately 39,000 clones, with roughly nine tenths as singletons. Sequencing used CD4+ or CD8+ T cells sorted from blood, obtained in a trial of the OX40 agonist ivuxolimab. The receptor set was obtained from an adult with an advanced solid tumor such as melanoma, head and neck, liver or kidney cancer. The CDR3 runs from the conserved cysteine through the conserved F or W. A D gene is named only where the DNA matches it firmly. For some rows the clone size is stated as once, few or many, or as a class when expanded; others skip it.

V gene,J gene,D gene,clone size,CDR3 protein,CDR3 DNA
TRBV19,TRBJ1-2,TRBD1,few,CASSTGTGGLYGYTF,TGTGCCAGTAGTACTGGGACAGGGGGCCTCTATGGCTACACCTTC
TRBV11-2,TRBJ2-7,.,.,CASSSGWGTYEQYF,TGTGCCAGCAGCTCCGGCTGGGGAACCTACGAGCAGTACTTC
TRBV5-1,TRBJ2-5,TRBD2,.,CASRRAAGVETQYF,TGCGCCAGCAGGAGGGCGGCGGGGGTGGAGACCCAGTACTTC
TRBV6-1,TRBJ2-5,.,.,CASSELPGSRETQYF,TGTGCCAGCAGTGAACTCCCAGGGTCCAGGGAGACCCAGTACTTC
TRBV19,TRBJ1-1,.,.,CASSVIRDQLTEAFF,TGTGCCAGTAGTGTGATCCGGGATCAACTCACTGAAGCTTTCTTT
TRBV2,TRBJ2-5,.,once,CASSELGDINGETQYF,TGTGCCAGCAGTGAATTGGGCGACATTAACGGGGAGACCCAGTACTTC
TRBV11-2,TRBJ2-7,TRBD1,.,CASGRTGPYEQYF,TGTGCCAGCGGTCGGACAGGGCCCTACGAGCAGTACTTC
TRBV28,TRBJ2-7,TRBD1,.,CASSTPGTERYEQYF,TGTGCCAGCAGCACCCCCGGGACAGAGAGGTACGAGCAGTACTTC
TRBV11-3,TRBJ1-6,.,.,CASSLAKTRGNSPLHF,TGTGCCAGCAGCTTAGCCAAGACCAGGGGCAATTCACCCCTCCACTTT
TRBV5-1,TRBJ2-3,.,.,CASSLIPSDTQYF,TGCGCCAGCAGCTTGATTCCTTCCGATACGCAGTATTTT
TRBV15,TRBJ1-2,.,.,CATSRGGVGYTF,TGTGCCACCAGCAGAGGGGGGGTTGGCTACACCTTC
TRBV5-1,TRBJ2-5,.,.,CASSLDQGRQETQYF,TGCGCCAGCAGCTTGGACCAGGGACGTCAAGAGACCCAGTACTTC
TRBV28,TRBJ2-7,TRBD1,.,CASSLPGTGGNEQYF,TGTGCCAGCAGTTTACCCGGGACAGGGGGCAACGAGCAGTACTTC
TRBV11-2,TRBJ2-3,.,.,CASGPPEVGRTDTQYF,TGTGCCAGCGGCCCTCCGGAGGTCGGGCGCACAGATACGCAGTATTTT
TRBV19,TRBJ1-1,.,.,CASSVSFMNTEAFF,TGTGCCAGTTCTGTCTCCTTTATGAACACTGAAGCTTTCTTT
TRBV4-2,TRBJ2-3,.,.,CASSQDPGGVTDTQYF,TGTGCCAGCAGCCAAGATCCCGGGGGCGTCACAGATACGCAGTATTTT
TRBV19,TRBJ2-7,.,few,CASSIGAGYEQYF,TGTGCCAGTAGTATCGGCGCGGGTTACGAGCAGTACTTC
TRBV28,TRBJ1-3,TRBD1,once,CASLEGAAGNTIYF,TGTGCCAGTCTGGAGGGGGCGGCTGGAAACACCATATATTTT
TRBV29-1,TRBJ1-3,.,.,CSVEGSSGNTIYF,TGCAGCGTTGAGGGCAGCTCTGGAAACACCATATATTTT
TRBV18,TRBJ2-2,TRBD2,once,CASRDGTSSTGELFF,TGTGCCAGCCGGGACGGGACTAGCAGTACCGGGGAGCTGTTTTTT
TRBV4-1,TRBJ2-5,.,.,CASRGRGQETQYF,TGCGCCAGCAGGGGCAGGGGACAAGAGACCCAGTACTTC
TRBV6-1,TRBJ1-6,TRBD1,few,CASSEARRSGTGRSPLHF,TGTGCCAGCAGTGAAGCGAGGAGGTCCGGGACAGGGCGGTCACCCCTCCACTTT
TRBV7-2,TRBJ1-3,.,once,CASRVGPSGNTIYF,TGTGCCAGCAGGGTGGGTCCCTCTGGAAACACCATATATTTT
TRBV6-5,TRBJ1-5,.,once,CASSSGEGTHQPQHF,TGTGCCAGCAGCTCCGGGGAAGGGACCCATCAGCCCCAGCATTTT
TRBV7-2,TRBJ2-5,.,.,CASSPRGRGETQYF,TGTGCCAGCAGCCCTCGGGGGCGCGGGGAGACCCAGTACTTC
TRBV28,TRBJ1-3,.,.,CASSPGWGQRLVSGSTIYF,TGTGCCAGCAGCCCGGGTTGGGGGCAGCGGTTGGTCTCTGGAAGCACCATATATTTT
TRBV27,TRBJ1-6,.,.,CASSLVPYNSPLHF,TGTGCCAGCAGTTTGGTACCCTATAATTCACCCCTCCACTTT
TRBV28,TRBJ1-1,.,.,CASTHRGVRSNTEAFF,TGTGCCAGCACCCACCGAGGGGTCCGAAGCAACACTGAAGCTTTCTTT
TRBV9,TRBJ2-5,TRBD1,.,CASSVVTGVWETQYF,TGTGCCAGCAGCGTAGTCACAGGGGTTTGGGAGACCCAGTACTTC
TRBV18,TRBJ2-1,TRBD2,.,CASSPRTSHNEQFF,TGTGCCAGCTCACCACGGACTAGCCACAATGAGCAGTTCTTC
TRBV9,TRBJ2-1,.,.,CASSVGPTLEEQFF,TGTGCCAGCAGCGTAGGACCGACTCTAGAAGAGCAGTTCTTC
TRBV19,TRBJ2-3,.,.,CASSIRFPMNTQYF,TGTGCCAGTAGTATCCGTTTCCCAATGAATACGCAGTATTTT
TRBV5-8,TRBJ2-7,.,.,CASSLGILSLVGEQYF,TGTGCCAGCAGCCTGGGAATTCTCTCTCTGGTCGGCGAGCAGTACTTC
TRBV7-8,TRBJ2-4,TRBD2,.,CASTRLAGGSIAKNIQYF,TGTGCCAGCACCCGACTAGCGGGAGGGTCAATAGCCAAAAACATTCAGTACTTC
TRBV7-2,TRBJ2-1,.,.,CASSLVGKDEQFF,TGTGCCAGCAGCTTGGTAGGGAAAGATGAGCAGTTCTTC
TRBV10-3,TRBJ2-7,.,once,CAISRDFSYEQYF,TGTGCCATCTCCCGGGACTTCTCCTACGAGCAGTACTTC
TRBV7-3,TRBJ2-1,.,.,CASSLLSGRGQASYNEQFF,TGTGCCAGCAGCTTACTATCTGGGAGGGGGCAGGCCTCCTACAATGAGCAGTTCTTC
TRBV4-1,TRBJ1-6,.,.,CASSQAYRVPYSPLHF,TGCGCCAGCAGCCAAGCCTACAGGGTACCCTATTCACCCCTCCACTTT
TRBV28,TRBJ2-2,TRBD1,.,CASSSQGARTGELFF,TGTGCCAGCAGTTCTCAGGGGGCGCGGACCGGGGAGCTGTTTTTT
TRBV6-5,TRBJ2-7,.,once,CASSNLGKEQYF,TGTGCCAGCAGCAACCTAGGAAAGGAGCAGTACTTC
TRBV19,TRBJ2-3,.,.,CASRERGSTDTQYF,TGTGCCAGTAGGGAACGGGGATCAACAGATACGCAGTATTTT
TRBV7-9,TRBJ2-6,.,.,CASSFARLGESGANVLTF,TGTGCCAGCAGCTTTGCTAGGTTGGGAGAGTCTGGGGCCAACGTCCTGACTTTC
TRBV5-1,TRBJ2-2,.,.,CASSLTHQGNGELFF,TGCGCCAGCAGCTTGACACATCAGGGAAACGGGGAGCTGTTTTTT
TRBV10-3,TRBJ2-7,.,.,CAIGRQSYEQYF,TGTGCCATCGGGAGACAGTCCTACGAGCAGTACTTC
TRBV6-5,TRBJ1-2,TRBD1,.,CASSYSRTGGGYGYTF,TGTGCCAGCAGTTACTCGCGTACAGGGGGTGGCTATGGCTACACCTTC
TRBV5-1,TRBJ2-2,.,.,CASSSETQANTGELFF,TGCGCCAGCAGCTCCGAAACTCAGGCGAACACCGGGGAGCTGTTTTTT
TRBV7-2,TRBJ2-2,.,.,CASSLAHTNTGELFF,TGTGCCAGCAGCTTAGCTCACACCAACACCGGGGAGCTGTTTTTT
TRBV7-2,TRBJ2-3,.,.,CASSLWGRGTDTQYF,TGTGCCAGCAGCTTATGGGGGCGAGGGACAGATACGCAGTATTTT
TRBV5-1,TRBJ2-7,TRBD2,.,CASSSSSGLAGNEQYF,TGCGCCAGCAGCTCAAGCTCAGGACTAGCGGGAAACGAGCAGTACTTC